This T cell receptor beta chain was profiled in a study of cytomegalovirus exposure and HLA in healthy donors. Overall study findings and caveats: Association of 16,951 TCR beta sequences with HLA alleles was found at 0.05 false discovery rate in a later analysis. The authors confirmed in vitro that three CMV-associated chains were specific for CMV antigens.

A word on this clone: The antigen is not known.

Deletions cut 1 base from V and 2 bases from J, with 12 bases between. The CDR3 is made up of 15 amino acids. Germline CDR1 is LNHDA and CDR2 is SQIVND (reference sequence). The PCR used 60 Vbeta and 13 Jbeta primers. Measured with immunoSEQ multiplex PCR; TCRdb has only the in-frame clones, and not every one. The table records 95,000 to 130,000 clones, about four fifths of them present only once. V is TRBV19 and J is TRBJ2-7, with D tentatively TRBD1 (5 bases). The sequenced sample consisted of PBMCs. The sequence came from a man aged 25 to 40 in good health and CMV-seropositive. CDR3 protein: CASSIGWGHPYEQYF. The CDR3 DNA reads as TGTGCCAGTAGTATAGGATGGGGCCACCCCTACGAGCAGTACTTC.